These 27 T cell receptor beta chains originate from one sample sequenced in a study of a mutant IDH1 vaccine in newly diagnosed glioma. TCRdb's table, derived via immunoSEQ multiplex PCR, lists solely in-frame clones and lacks some. The sample consists of tens of thousands of clones, roughly 80% of them appearing once. Documented time point: baseline, week 1 (first vaccination visit). Treatment denoted: pre-vaccination baseline after standard-of-care therapy. The material was PBMCs, obtained from a glioma patient treated with radiotherapy, temozolomide or both. All receptors come from a man aged 35 to 55 with glioma. Some clones in this sample may be carry-over from other donors' samples.

The chain has TRBV5-1 and TRBJ2-2, with D unclear. V lost 1 base, J lost 4 bases, and 11 bases lay in between. Germline values: CDR1 SGHRS, CDR2 YFSETQ. The CDR3 is 15 residues long. The CDR3 region is CASSLLASPTGELFF. Here the CDR3 DNA reads TGCGCCAGCAGCTTGTTGGCTAGTCCCACCGGGGAGCTGTTTTTT.

This rearrangement joins TRBV4-1 to TRBJ2-2; no firm D call. The length of the CDR3 is 15 residues. CDR1 MGHRA and CDR2 YSYEKL come from the germline V gene. V was clipped by 2 bases and J by 5 bases, with 12 bases between them. The CDR3 sequence is CASSQNPLGTGELFF. CDR3 nucleotides: TGCGCCAGCAGCCAAAACCCACTGGGGACCGGGGAGCTGTTTTTT.

Here the CDR3 reads CASSFTGGLRSDTQYF. The CDR3 DNA is TGCGCCAGCAGCTTTACGGGGGGGCTTAGGTCAGATACGCAGTATTTT. The chain employs TRBV5-1 and TRBJ2-3, with 8 bases matching TRBD2. The CDR3 has 16 amino acids. The trim removed 2 bases at V and 4 bases at J, leaving 9 bases unmatched. Germline V lookup: CDR1 SGHRS, CDR2 YFSETQ.

The CDR3: CASSLVTREETQYF. CDR3 bases: TGTGCCAGCAGCTTAGTCACTAGAGAAGAGACCCAGTACTTC. The rearrangement uses TRBV11-2 and TRBJ2-5; maybe TRBD2 (5 bases). V was trimmed by 1 base and J by 3 bases, leaving 9 bases between them. Per the germline V gene, CDR1 is SGHAT and CDR2 is FQNNGV. CDR3 length equals 14 residues.

This clone occurred once. This chain connects TRBV30 to TRBJ2-7; unclear D gene. V was trimmed by 2 bases and J by 1 base, leaving 6 bases between them. The CDR3 is made up of 12 amino acids. CDR1 is GTSNPN, CDR2 SVGIG, per germline (reference sequence). The DNA of the CDR3 is TGTGCCTGGAGTAGGTCTTCCTACGAGCAGTACTTC. Translated: CAWSRSSYEQYF.

The chain combines TRBV19 with TRBJ2-5; the D gene is possibly TRBD1 (5 bases). V was shortened by 3 bases and J by 2 bases, with 16 bases between the two germline ends. This CDR3 contains 16 residues. Germline V gene lookup returns CDR1 LNHDA and CDR2 SQIVND (reference sequence). DNA of the CDR3: TGTGCCAGTAGTATCCAAGGGGCAGGTTATCAAGAGACCCAGTACTTC. The encoded protein is CASSIQGAGYQETQYF.

The V and J genes are TRBV4-1 and TRBJ1-2; D gene uncertain. Trimming cost V 0 bases and J 7 bases, with 9 bases left between them. CDR3 length equals 13 residues. Germline CDR1 MGHRA, CDR2 YSYEKL. The CDR3 sequence is CASSQDLWVGYTF. The CDR3 nucleotides read TGCGCCAGCAGCCAAGATCTCTGGGTTGGCTACACCTTC.

J is TRBJ1-6 and V is TRBV19; 11 positions match TRBD1. CDR1 is LNHDA and CDR2 is SQIVND in the germline V gene (reference sequence). The CDR3 spans 15 residues. The trim removed 5 bases at V and 10 bases at J, leaving 7 bases unmatched. The DNA of the CDR3 is TGTGCCAGTAGTCCTGGACAGGGGGCTAGATCACCCCTCCACTTT. Translated, it gives CASSPGQGARSPLHF. The complete variable domain, with remaining parts taken from reference TRBV19 and TRBJ1-6, reads DGGITQSPKYLFRKEGQNVTLSCEQNLNHDAMYWYRQDPGQGLRLIYYSQIVNDFQKGDIAEGYSVSREKKESFPLTVTSAQKNPTAFYLCASSPGQGARSPLHFGNGTRLTVT.

The rearrangement joins TRBV29-1 to TRBJ1-4; possibly TRBD1 for D (5 bases). V was clipped by 7 bases and J by 8 bases, with 20 bases between them. Germline V gives CDR1 SQVTM, CDR2 ANQGSEA. The CDR3 extends over 14 amino acids. This chain's CDR3 is CSAGRDVNTEKLFF. The CDR3 coding sequence is TGCAGCGCCGGCCGGGACGTCAATACGGAAAAACTGTTTTTT. The whole variable domain, filled in from reference TRBV29-1 and TRBJ1-4, reads SAVISQKPSRDICQRGTSLTIQCQVDSQVTMMFWYRQQPGQSLTLIATANQGSEATYESGFVIDKFPISRPNLTFSTLTVSNMSPEDSSIYLCSAGRDVNTEKLFFGSGTQLSVL.

The sample holds a few counts of this clone. V usage is TRBV19 and J usage is TRBJ1-5; D may be TRBD1 (6 bases). The CDR3 runs to 14 residues. Germline V gives CDR1 LNHDA, CDR2 SQIVND (reference sequence). V was clipped by 3 bases and J by 8 bases, with 14 bases between them. The DNA for the CDR3 is TGTGCCAGTAGTATTGGACAGAGGGAAAAGCCCCAGCATTTT. It encodes CASSIGQREKPQHF.

This sequence joins TRBV11-2 and TRBJ1-2; D may be TRBD1 (5 bases). CDR1 is SGHAT, CDR2 FQNNGV, per germline. V was shortened by 5 bases and J by 5 bases, with 15 bases between the two germline ends. CDR3 length equals 14 residues. This chain's CDR3 is CASSPPGLSYGYTF. In nucleotides, the CDR3 is TGTGCCAGCAGCCCCCCGGGACTGAGTTATGGCTACACCTTC.

The chain combines TRBV7-9 with TRBJ2-7; tentatively, D is TRBD1 (5 bases). Germline V lookup: CDR1 SEHNR, CDR2 FQNEAQ (reference sequence). Trimming removed 5 bases from V and 0 bases from J, with 8 bases in between. This CDR3 is built from 13 residues. The CDR3 DNA reads TGTGCCAGCAGCCCCAGGGCCTCCTACGAGCAGTACTTC. Its protein is CASSPRASYEQYF. Looking up the rest from reference TRBV7-9 and TRBJ2-7 gives the full variable domain: DTGVSQNPRHKITKRGQNVTFRCDPISEHNRLYWYRQTLGQGPEFLTYFQNEAQLEKSRLLSDRFSAERPKGSFSTLEIQRTEQGDSAMYLCASSPRASYEQYFGPGTRLTVT.

The chain carries TRBV7-8 and TRBJ2-2, with a possible D match to TRBD2 (6 bases). Germline V gene lookup returns CDR1 SGHVS and CDR2 FQNEAQ. Trimming shortened V by 6 bases and J by 3 bases, and 8 bases separated the two germline ends. This CDR3 contains 13 residues. CDR3 protein: CASRWGDTGELFF. The CDR3 DNA sequence: TGTGCCAGCAGGTGGGGGGACACCGGGGAGCTGTTTTTT.

This chain uses TRBV4-1 with TRBJ1-2; D remains unclear. Trimming cost V 0 bases and J 5 bases, with 16 bases left between them. Germline CDR1 and CDR2: MGHRA and YSYEKL. The length of the CDR3 is 16 residues. The DNA for the CDR3 is TGCGCCAGCAGCCAAGACCCCGTGGAGGGTGGGTATGGCTACACCTTC. Its protein product is CASSQDPVEGGYGYTF.

The chain couples TRBV2 to TRBJ2-1; a possible D gene is TRBD2 (6 bases). The CDR3 totals 13 residues. Germline V gene sequence: CDR1 SNHLY, CDR2 FYNNEI. The germline V and J ends were trimmed by 6 bases and 12 bases, with 18 bases remaining between them. CDR3 region: CASSGGRRGWQFF. The CDR3 coding sequence is TGTGCCAGCAGCGGGGGTCGGCGGGGTTGGCAGTTCTTC.

In this sample, this clone turned up a few times. The V call is TRBV30, the J call TRBJ1-2, with D possibly matching TRBD1 (6 bases). Germline CDR1 reads GTSNPN; CDR2 reads SVGIG (reference sequence). Trimming left V 4 bases short and J 8 bases short, with 17 bases between. The CDR3 covers 13 residues. The CDR3 bases are TGTGCCTGGACATCGATCGGGGGCAGAGGCTACACCTTC. Encoded protein: CAWTSIGGRGYTF.

This sequence joins TRBV18 and TRBJ2-7; D remains ambiguous. The CDR3 has 15 residues. The germline gives CDR1 KGHSH, CDR2 LQKENI. The germline V and J ends were trimmed by 1 base and 5 bases, with 15 bases remaining between them. The CDR3 spells CASSPQRAQVHEQYF. The CDR3 region has the DNA TGTGCCAGCTCACCACAGCGTGCACAAGTCCACGAGCAGTACTTC.

The rearrangement uses TRBV7-9 and TRBJ1-1; weak D call: TRBD1 (6 bases). V gave up 1 base and J gave up 1 base, with 16 bases separating them. The CDR3 is made up of 17 amino acids. The V gene's germline CDR1 is SEHNR and CDR2 FQNEAQ (reference sequence). CDR3 nucleotides: TGTGCCAGCAGCTTAGTTTTCGGTGGCAGGGGGAACACTGAAGCTTTCTTT. It encodes CASSLVFGGRGNTEAFF.

The J gene is TRBJ1-2, the V gene TRBV4-1, with a weak D call TRBD1 (6 bases). Trimming stripped 1 base from V and 5 bases from J, with 14 bases between. Germline V lookup: CDR1 MGHRA, CDR2 YSYEKL. The CDR3 runs to 15 residues. The CDR3 loop reads CASSQGSRGAYGYTF. The CDR3 DNA follows: TGCGCCAGCAGCCAAGGCTCACGGGGGGCGTATGGCTACACCTTC.

This sequence joins TRBV4-1 and TRBJ2-7, with 8 positions matching TRBD1. CDR3 size: 17 residues. Unmatched junction bases numbered 11, after V lost 2 bases and J lost 2 bases. The germline gives CDR1 MGHRA, CDR2 YSYEKL. CDR3 residues: CASSQRTGRGNTYEQYF. CDR3 coding DNA: TGCGCCAGCAGCCAACGGACAGGGCGAGGGAATACCTACGAGCAGTACTTC.

V gene TRBV4-1 combines with J gene TRBJ2-7; possible D gene TRBD1, 5 bases. This CDR3 comprises 17 residues. Germline assignment: CDR1 MGHRA and CDR2 YSYEKL. Trimming left V 5 bases short and J 3 bases short, with 23 bases between. CDR3 in amino acids: CASSFGPQGYYVYEQYF. CDR3 DNA: TGCGCCAGCAGCTTTGGCCCCCAGGGATACTACGTCTACGAGCAGTACTTC.

The chain has TRBV5-4 and TRBJ2-7, with 10 bases identical to TRBD1. The CDR3 consists of 16 residues. After removal of 4 bases from V and 5 bases from J, the junction contained 12 bases not matched to a gene. Germline V gives CDR1 SGHNT, CDR2 YYREEE (reference sequence). The CDR3 spells CASSREPGQGINEQYF. The CDR3 DNA is TGTGCCAGCAGCAGGGAACCGGGACAGGGGATAAACGAGCAGTACTTC.

The chain is built from TRBV2 and TRBJ2-7; TRBD1 matches at 10 bases. Germline V CDR1 and CDR2: SNHLY, FYNNEI. The length of the CDR3 is 15 residues. The ends lost 6 bases at V and 6 bases at J; junction bases unmatched: 11. CDR3 in DNA: TGTGCCAGCAGGGACTCGGGGACAGGGGTGGGCGAGCAGTACTTC. Translated: CASRDSGTGVGEQYF. The full variable domain, its missing parts supplied by reference TRBV2 and TRBJ2-7, is EPEVTQTPSHQVTQMGQEVILRCVPISNHLYFYWYRQILGQKVEFLVSFYNNEISEKSEIFDDQFSVERPDGSNFTLKIRSTKLEDSAMYFCASRDSGTGVGEQYFGPGTRLTVT.

The V gene is TRBV15, the J gene TRBJ1-4, with unresolved D. Germline V gene data show CDR1 as LNHNV and CDR2 as YYDKDF (reference sequence). V lost 0 bases, J lost 3 bases, and 8 bases lay in between. The CDR3 is 15 residues long. The CDR3 here is CATSRDFASNEKLFF. The CDR3 DNA reads as TGTGCCACCAGCAGAGATTTCGCCTCTAATGAAAAACTGTTTTTT.

This chain connects TRBV7-3 to TRBJ1-2; no firm D call. This CDR3 is built from 14 residues. Trimming pared 2 bases from V and 2 bases from J, leaving 9 bases between. Germline V gene sequence: CDR1 SGHTA, CDR2 FQGTGA. The CDR3 protein is CASSLSPGNYGYTF. The CDR3 bases are TGTGCCAGCAGCTTATCCCCCGGGAACTATGGCTACACCTTC.

This chain links TRBV7-9 with TRBJ2-3; D is unclear. The V gene lost 5 bases and the J gene lost 1 base, with 13 bases spanning the gap. CDR1 is SEHNR, CDR2 FQNEAQ, per germline (reference sequence). The CDR3 contains 15 residues. The CDR3 DNA reads TGTGCCAGCAGCCTCGGTGGCGGAGGCACAGATACGCAGTATTTT. Its translation: CASSLGGGGTDTQYF.

The chain has TRBV20-1 and TRBJ1-2; D may be TRBD1 (6 bases). CDR1 is DFQATT, CDR2 SNEGSKA, per germline (reference sequence). CDR3 length equals 11 residues. The V gene lost 8 bases and the J gene lost 5 bases, with 12 bases spanning the gap. The CDR3 here is CSHREEYGYTF. The DNA of the CDR3 is TGCAGTCACAGGGAAGAGTATGGCTACACCTTC.